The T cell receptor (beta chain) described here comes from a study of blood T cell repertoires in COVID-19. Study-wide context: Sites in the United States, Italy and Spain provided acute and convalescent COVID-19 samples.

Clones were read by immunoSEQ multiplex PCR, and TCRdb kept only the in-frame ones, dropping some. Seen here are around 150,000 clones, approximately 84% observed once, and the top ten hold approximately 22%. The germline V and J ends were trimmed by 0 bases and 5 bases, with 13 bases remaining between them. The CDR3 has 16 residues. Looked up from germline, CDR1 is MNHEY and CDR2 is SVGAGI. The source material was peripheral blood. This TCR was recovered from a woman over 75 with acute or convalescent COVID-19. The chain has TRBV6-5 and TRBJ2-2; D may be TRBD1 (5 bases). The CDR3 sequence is CASSYSWQGGTGELFF. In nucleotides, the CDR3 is TGTGCCAGCAGTTACTCTTGGCAGGGCGGAACCGGGGAGCTGTTTTTT.